This T cell receptor beta chain was identified in a study of cytomegalovirus exposure and HLA in healthy donors. Study-wide findings and caveats: Per a prior analysis, the majority of TCR beta V segments were productive roughly 87% or roughly 30% of the time.

Concerning this clone itself: No antigen is known for it.

The CDR3 covers 15 residues. Germline lookup yields CDR1 GTSNPN and CDR2 SVGIG (reference sequence). J lost 3 bases, V lost 8 bases, and 12 bases had no gene match. PCR primers comprised 60 Vbeta and 13 Jbeta primers. Produced via immunoSEQ multiplex PCR; TCRdb's table is partial and in-frame only. Of 120,000 or so clones listed, 74% were seen once; the top ten hold 3.5% to 4.5%. The chain links TRBV30 to TRBJ2-2, with 7 bases aligning to TRBD1. The TCR originated in a man aged 35-49 years in good health and CMV-seropositive. Sequenced input: PBMCs. CDR3 residues: CARKPGGSYTGELFF. CDR3 DNA sequence: TGTGCCAGAAAACCAGGGGGTTCCTACACCGGGGAGCTGTTTTTT.